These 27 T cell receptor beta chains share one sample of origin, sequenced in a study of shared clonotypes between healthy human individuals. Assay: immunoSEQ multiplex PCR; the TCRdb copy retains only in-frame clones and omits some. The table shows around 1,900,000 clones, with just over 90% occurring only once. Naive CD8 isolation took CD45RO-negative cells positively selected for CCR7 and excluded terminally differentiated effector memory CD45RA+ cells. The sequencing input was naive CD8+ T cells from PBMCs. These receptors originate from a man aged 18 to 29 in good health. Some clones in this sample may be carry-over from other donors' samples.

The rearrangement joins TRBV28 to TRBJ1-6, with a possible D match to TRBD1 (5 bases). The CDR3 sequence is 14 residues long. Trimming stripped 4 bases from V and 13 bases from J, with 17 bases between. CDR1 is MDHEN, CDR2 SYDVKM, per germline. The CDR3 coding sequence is TGTGCCAGCAGTTCCTCGTGGGGGACGGGGCCCCTCCACTTT. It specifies CASSSSWGTGPLHF. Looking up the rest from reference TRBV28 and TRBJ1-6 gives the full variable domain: DVKVTQSSRYLVKRTGEKVFLECVQDMDHENMFWYRQDPGLGLRLIYFSYDVKMKEKGDIPEGYSVSREKKERFSLILESASTNQTSMYLCASSSSWGTGPLHFGNGTRLTVT.

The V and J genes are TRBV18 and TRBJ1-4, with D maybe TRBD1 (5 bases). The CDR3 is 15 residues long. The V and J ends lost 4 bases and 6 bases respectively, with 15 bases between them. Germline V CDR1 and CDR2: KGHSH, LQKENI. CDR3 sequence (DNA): TGTGCCAGCTCACTCCGTGCAGGGAGGGATGAAAAACTGTTTTTT. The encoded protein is CASSLRAGRDEKLFF.

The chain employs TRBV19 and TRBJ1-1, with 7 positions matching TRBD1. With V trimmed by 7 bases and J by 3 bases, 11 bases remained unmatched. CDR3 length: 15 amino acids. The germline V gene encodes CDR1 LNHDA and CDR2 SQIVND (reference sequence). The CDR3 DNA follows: TGTGCCAGTATTTCTGTCAGGGGGTGGGACACTGAAGCTTTCTTT. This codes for CASISVRGWDTEAFF.

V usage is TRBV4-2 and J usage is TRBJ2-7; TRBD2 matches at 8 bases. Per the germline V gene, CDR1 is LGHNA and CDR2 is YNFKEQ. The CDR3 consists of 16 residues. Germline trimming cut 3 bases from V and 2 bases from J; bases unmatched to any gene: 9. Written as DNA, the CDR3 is TGTGCCAGCAGCCATCTCTTAGCGGGACCAACCTACGAGCAGTACTTC. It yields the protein CASSHLLAGPTYEQYF.

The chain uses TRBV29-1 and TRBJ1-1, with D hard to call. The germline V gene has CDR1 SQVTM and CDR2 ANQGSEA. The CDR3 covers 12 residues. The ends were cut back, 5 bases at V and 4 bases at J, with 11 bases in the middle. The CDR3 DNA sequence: TGCAGCGTTTTAGAGGACCGCACTGAAGCTTTCTTT. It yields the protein CSVLEDRTEAFF.

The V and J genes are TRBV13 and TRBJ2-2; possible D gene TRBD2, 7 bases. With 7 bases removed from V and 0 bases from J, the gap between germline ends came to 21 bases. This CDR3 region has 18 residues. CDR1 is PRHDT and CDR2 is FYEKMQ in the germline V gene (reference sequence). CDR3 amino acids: CASKGGGSFGPNTGELFF. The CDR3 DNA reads TGTGCCAGCAAGGGGGGCGGGAGCTTCGGACCGAACACCGGGGAGCTGTTTTTT. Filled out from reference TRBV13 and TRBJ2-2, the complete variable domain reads AAGVIQSPRHLIKEKRETATLKCYPIPRHDTVYWYQQGPGQDPQFLISFYEKMQSDKGSIPDRFSAQQFSDYHSELNMSSLELGDSALYFCASKGGGSFGPNTGELFFGEGSRLTVL.

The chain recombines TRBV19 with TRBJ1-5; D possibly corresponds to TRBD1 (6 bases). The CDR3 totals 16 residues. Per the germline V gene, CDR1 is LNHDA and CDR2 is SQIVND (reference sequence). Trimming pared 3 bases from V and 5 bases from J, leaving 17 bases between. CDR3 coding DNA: TGTGCCAGTAGTATGTCCATCAGGGGTGGGGATCAGCCCCAGCATTTT. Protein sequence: CASSMSIRGGDQPQHF.

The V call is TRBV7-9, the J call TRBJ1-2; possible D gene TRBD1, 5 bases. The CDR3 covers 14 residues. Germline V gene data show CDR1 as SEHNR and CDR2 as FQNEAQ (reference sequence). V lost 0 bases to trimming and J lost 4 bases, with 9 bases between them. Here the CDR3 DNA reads TGTGCCAGCAGCTTAGCCTACGGGGGCTATGGCTACACCTTC. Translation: CASSLAYGGYGYTF.

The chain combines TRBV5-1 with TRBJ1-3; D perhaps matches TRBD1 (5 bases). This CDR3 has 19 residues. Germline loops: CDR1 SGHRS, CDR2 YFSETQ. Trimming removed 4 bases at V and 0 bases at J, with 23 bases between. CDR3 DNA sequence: TGCGCCAGCAGCCCCGGGGCAGCCTTCGTCTTAAGCTCTGGAAACACCATATATTTT. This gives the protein CASSPGAAFVLSSGNTIYF. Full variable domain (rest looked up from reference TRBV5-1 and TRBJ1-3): KAGVTQTPRYLIKTRGQQVTLSCSPISGHRSVSWYQQTPGQGLQFLFEYFSETQRNKGNFPGRFSGRQFSNSRSEMNVSTLELGDSALYLCASSPGAAFVLSSGNTIYFGEGSWLTVV.

The chain's CDR3 is CASSLGPGAGSGANVLTF. DNA for the CDR3: TGTGCCAGCAGTCTAGGCCCAGGGGCCGGCTCTGGGGCCAACGTCCTGACTTTC. The V call is TRBV27, the J call TRBJ2-6, with TRBD1 as a possible D gene (6 bases). The CDR3 is 18 amino acids. The germline V and J ends were trimmed by 5 bases and 0 bases, with 17 bases remaining between them. CDR1 MNHEY and CDR2 SMNVEV come from the germline V gene (reference sequence). Based on the CDR3 plus reference TRBV27 and TRBJ2-6, the full variable domain is EAQVTQNPRYLITVTGKKLTVTCSQNMNHEYMSWYRQDPGLGLRQIYYSMNVEVTDKGDVPEGYKVSRKEKRNFPLILESPSPNQTSLYFCASSLGPGAGSGANVLTFGAGSRLTVL.

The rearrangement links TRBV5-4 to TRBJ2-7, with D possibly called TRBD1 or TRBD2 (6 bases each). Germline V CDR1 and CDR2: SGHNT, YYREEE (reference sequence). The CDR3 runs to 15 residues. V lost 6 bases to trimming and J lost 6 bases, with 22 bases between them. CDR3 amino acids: CASIGGGSSRGEQYF. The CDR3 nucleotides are TGTGCCAGCATCGGAGGGGGGTCCTCGCGGGGCGAGCAGTACTTC.

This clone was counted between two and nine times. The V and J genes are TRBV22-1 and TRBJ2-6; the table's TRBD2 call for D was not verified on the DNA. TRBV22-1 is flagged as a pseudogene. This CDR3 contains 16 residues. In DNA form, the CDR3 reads TGTCCTGGGAGTTTGAGCGAACAAAGTCGGGCCAACGTCCTGACTTTC. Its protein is CPGSLSEQSRANVLTF.

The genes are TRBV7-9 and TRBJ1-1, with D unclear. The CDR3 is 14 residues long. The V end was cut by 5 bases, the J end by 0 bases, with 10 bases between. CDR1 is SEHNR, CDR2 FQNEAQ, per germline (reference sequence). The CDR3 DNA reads TGTGCCAGCAGCCTAGGGATCTTGAACACTGAAGCTTTCTTT. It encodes CASSLGILNTEAFF. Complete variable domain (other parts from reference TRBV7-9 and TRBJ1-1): DTGVSQNPRHKITKRGQNVTFRCDPISEHNRLYWYRQTLGQGPEFLTYFQNEAQLEKSRLLSDRFSAERPKGSFSTLEIQRTEQGDSAMYLCASSLGILNTEAFFGQGTRLTVV.

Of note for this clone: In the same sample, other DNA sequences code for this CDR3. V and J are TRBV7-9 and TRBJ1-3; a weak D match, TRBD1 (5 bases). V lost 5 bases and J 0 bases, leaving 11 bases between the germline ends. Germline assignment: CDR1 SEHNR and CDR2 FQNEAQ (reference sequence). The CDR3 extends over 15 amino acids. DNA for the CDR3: TGTGCCAGCAGCCCGGGACGGAGCTCTGGAAACACCATATATTTT. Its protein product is CASSPGRSSGNTIYF.

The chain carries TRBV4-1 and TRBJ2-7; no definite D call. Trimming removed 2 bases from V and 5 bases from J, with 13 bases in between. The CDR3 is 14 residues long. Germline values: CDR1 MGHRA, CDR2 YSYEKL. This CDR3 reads CASSQSRFTHEQYF. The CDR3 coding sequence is TGCGCCAGCAGCCAATCGCGGTTTACACACGAGCAGTACTTC.

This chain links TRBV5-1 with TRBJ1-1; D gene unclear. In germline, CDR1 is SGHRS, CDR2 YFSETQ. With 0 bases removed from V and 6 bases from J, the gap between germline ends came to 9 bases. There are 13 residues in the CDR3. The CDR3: CASSLGPRPEAFF. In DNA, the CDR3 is TGCGCCAGCAGCTTGGGGCCCAGACCTGAAGCTTTCTTT.

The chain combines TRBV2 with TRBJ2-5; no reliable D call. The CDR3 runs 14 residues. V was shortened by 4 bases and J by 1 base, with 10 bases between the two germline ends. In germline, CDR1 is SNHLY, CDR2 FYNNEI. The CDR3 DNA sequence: TGTGCCAGCAGTGTTCTACTGACCCAAGAGACCCAGTACTTC. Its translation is CASSVLLTQETQYF.

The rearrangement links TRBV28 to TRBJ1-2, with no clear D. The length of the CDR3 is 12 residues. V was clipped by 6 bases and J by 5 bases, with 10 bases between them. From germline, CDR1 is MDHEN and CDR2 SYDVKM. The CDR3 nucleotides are TGTGCCAGCAGACTACTGGGGTATGGCTACACCTTC. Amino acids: CASRLLGYGYTF.

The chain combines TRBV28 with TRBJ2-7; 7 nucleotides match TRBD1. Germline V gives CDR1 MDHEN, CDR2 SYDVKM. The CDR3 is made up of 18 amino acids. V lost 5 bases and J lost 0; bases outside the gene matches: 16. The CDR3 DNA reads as TGTGCCAGCAGTCCGGGACAGACCTGGGGCCTGAGCTCCTACGAGCAGTACTTC. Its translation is CASSPGQTWGLSSYEQYF.

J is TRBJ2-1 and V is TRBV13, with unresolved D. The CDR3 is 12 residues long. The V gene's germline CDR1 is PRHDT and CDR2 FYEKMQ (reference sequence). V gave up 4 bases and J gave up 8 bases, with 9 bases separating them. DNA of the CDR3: TGTGCCAGCAGCTCCAGGTCCGATGAGCAGTTCTTC. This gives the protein CASSSRSDEQFF.

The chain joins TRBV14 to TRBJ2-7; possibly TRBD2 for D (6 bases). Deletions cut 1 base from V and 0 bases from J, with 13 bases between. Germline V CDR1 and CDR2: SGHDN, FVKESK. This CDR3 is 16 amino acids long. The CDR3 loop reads CASSQVYGSLSYEQYF. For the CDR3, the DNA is TGTGCCAGCAGCCAAGTTTACGGGAGTCTCTCCTACGAGCAGTACTTC.

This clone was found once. The CDR3 coding sequence is TGCGCCAGCAGCCAAACCGGACAGGGACTTTTTAGGGGAAACATTCAGTACTTC. Translated: CASSQTGQGLFRGNIQYF. This chain joins TRBV4-1 and TRBJ2-4, with TRBD1 matching over 8 bases. This CDR3 is built from 18 residues. The trim removed 2 bases at V and 6 bases at J, leaving 15 bases unmatched. CDR1 is MGHRA, CDR2 YSYEKL, per germline.

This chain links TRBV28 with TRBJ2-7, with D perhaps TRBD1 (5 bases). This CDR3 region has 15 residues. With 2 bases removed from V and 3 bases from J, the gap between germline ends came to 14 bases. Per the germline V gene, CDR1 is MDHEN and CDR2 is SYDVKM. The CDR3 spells CASSLGQGPVYEQYF. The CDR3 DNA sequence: TGTGCCAGCAGTTTAGGGCAGGGCCCCGTCTACGAGCAGTACTTC.

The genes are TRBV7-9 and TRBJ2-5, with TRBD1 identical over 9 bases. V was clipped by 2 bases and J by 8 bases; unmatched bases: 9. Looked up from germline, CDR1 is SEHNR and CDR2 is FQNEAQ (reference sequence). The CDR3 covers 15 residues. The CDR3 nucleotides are TGTGCCAGCAGCTTAATTCACAGGGGGCAGATCACCCAGTACTTC. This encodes CASSLIHRGQITQYF.

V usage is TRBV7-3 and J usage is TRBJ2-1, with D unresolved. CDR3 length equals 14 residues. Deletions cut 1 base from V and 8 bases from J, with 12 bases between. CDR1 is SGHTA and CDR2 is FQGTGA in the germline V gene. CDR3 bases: TGTGCCAGCAGCTTAAAGGCCAAAGGCTATGAGCAGTTCTTC. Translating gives CASSLKAKGYEQFF.

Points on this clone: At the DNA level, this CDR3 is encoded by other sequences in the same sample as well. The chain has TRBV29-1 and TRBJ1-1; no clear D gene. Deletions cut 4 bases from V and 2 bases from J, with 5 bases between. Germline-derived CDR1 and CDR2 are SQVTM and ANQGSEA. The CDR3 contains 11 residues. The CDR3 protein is CSVGRNTEAFF. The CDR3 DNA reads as TGCAGCGTTGGGCGAAACACTGAAGCTTTCTTT. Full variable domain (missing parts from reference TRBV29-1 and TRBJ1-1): SAVISQKPSRDICQRGTSLTIQCQVDSQVTMMFWYRQQPGQSLTLIATANQGSEATYESGFVIDKFPISRPNLTFSTLTVSNMSPEDSSIYLCSVGRNTEAFFGQGTRLTVV.

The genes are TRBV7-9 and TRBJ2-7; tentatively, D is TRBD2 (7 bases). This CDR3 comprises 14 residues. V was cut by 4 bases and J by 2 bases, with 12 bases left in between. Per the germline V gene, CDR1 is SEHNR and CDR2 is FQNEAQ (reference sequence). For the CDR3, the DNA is TGTGCCAGCAGCTCTGCGGGGGCTCCCTACGAGCAGTACTTC. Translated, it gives CASSSAGAPYEQYF.